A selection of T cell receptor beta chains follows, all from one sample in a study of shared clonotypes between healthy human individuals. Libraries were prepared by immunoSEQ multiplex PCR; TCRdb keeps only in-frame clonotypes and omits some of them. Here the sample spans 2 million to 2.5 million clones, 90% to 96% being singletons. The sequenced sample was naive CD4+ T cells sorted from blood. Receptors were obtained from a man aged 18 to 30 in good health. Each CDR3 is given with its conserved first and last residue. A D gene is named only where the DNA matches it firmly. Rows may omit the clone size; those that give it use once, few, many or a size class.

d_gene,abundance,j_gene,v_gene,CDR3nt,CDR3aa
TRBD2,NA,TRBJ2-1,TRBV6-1,TGTGCCAGCAGTGAAGGGACTAGCGGGACCCATGAGCAGTTCTTC,CASSEGTSGTHEQFF
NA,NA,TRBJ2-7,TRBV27,TGTGCCAGCAGTCCAAGACAGACTGCCTACGAGCAGTACTTC,CASSPRQTAYEQYF
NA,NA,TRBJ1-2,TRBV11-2,TGTGCCAGCAGCTTATCCCCACTATCCGGAGCGGATGGCTACACCTTC,CASSLSPLSGADGYTF
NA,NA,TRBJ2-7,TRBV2,TGTGCCAGCAGTGATCTGAGTCAACTCGACTTC,CASSDLSQLDF
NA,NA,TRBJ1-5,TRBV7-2,TGTGCCAGCAGCTTAGGACAGCTAAATCAGCCCCAGCATTTT,CASSLGQLNQPQHF
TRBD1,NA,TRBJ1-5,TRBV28,TGTGCCAGCAGAGGGACAGGACCAAGCAATCAGCCCCAGCATTTT,CASRGTGPSNQPQHF
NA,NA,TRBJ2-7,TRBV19,TGTGCCAGTAGCTTGCGGACAGCTAACTACGAGCAGTACTTC,CASSLRTANYEQYF
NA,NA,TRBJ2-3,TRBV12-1,TGTGCCAGCAGCTCAGTGGGGGCAGATACGCAGTATTTT,CASSSVGADTQYF
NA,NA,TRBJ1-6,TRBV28,TGTGCCTGGCGGTCGAGCTCCTATAATTCACCCCTCCACTTT,CAWRSSSYNSPLHF
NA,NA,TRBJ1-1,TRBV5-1,TGCGCCAGCAGTTTGCCAGAGAGCATGAACACTGAAGCTTTCTTT,CASSLPESMNTEAFF
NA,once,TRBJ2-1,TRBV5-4,TGTGCCAGCAGCTTGGCCATACAGGGCTCCTACAATGAGCAGTTCTTC,CASSLAIQGSYNEQFF
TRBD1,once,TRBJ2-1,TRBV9,TGTGCCAGCAGCGGTCCCCGGGACAGGCACGTTCATGAGCAGTTCTTC,CASSGPRDRHVHEQFF
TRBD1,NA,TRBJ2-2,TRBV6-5,TGTGCCAGCAGGACAGGGGAGAACACCGGGGAGCTGTTTTTT,CASRTGENTGELFF
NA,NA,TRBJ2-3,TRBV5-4,TGTGCCAGCAGCCCGGCTAGTACGGGAGACTTCACAGATACGCAGTATTTT,CASSPASTGDFTDTQYF
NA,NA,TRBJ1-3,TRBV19,TGTGCCAGTAGTACGCTCACCACAGGATCTGGAAACACCATATATTTT,CASSTLTTGSGNTIYF
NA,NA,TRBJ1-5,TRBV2,TGTGCCAGACAGGGTGAGCGGGGTCAGCCCCAGCATTTT,CARQGERGQPQHF
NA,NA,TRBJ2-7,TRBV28,TGTGCCAGCAGTTTAAGGCGGAGAGCCTACGAGCAGTACTTC,CASSLRRRAYEQYF
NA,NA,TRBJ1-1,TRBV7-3,TGTGCCAGCAGGCGGACAGCAAACACTGAAGCTTTCTTT,CASRRTANTEAFF
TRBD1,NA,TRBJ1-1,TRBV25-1,TGTGCCAGCATCCGGGACAGGGATGGCACTGAAGCTTTCTTT,CASIRDRDGTEAFF
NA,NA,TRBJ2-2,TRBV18,TGTGCCAGCTCACCGACCGGGACACAAAACACCGGGGAGCTGTTTTTT,CASSPTGTQNTGELFF
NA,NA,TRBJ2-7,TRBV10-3,TGTGCCATCAGTGAGGGAGGGTACGGGAAGTACTTC,CAISEGGYGKYF
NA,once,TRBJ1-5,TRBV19,TGTGCCAGTAGTAACCAAAAAGGGGTGAAAGGGAATCAGCCCCAGCATTTT,CASSNQKGVKGNQPQHF
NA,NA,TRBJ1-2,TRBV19,TGTGCCAGTAGTAGACAGTCCCTAGGCGATGGCTACACCTTC,CASSRQSLGDGYTF
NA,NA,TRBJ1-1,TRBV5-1,TGCGCCAGCAGCCAAGAAAGGGCCAACACTGAAGCTTTCTTT,CASSQERANTEAFF
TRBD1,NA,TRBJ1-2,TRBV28,TGTGCCAGCAGTCAACCGGGACAGGGTATTCCTGGCTACACCTTC,CASSQPGQGIPGYTF
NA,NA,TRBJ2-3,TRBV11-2,TGTGCCAGCAGCTCCGAGATATCCAGGGCTAGCGAAAAGTTT,CASSSEISRASEKF
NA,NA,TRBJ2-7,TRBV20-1,TGCAGTGCTAAAGATTACGAGCAGTACTTC,CSAKDYEQYF
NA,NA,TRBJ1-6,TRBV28,TGTGCCAGCCGTGGGGAAGTTATCGGTAATTCACCCCTCCACTTT,CASRGEVIGNSPLHF
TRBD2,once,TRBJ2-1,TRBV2,TGTGCCAGCAGTAAAGGACTAGCGGGGGAGCTGCAGCAGTTCTTC,CASSKGLAGELQQFF
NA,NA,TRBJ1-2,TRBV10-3,TGTGCCATCAGTGCCGGCGGAAACTATGGCTACACCTTC,CAISAGGNYGYTF
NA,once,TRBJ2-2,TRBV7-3,TGTGCCAGCAGTGCGGGTCCCACCGGGGAGCTGTTTTTT,CASSAGPTGELFF
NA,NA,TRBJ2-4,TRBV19,TGTGCCACCTTAAAAGGGGGGCCAGGTTGGGCCATTCAGTACTTC,CATLKGGPGWAIQYF
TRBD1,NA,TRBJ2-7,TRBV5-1,TGCGCCAGCAGCCTGGGACAGGGGTCCAACGAGCAGTACTTC,CASSLGQGSNEQYF
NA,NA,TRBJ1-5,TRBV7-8,TGTGCCAGCAGCCCAATCAGTGAGACCCAGCCCCAGCATTTT,CASSPISETQPQHF
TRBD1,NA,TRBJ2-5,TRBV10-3,TGTGCCATCAGTGAGGGGGCAGGGGGAATAGGGGAGACCCAGTACTTC,CAISEGAGGIGETQYF
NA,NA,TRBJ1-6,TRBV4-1,TGCGCCAGCAGCCACTTCTCCCTTGGACTACCTGGGATGGGAAATTCACCCCTCCACTTT,CASSHFSLGLPGMGNSPLHF